A single sample is the source of the 17 T cell receptor beta chains below, sequenced in a study of shared clonotypes between healthy human individuals. Profiling relied on immunoSEQ multiplex PCR, and the TCRdb table lists in-frame clones only, not all of them. Of 2 million to 2.5 million clones in the sample, under 95% are singletons; the top ten hold roughly 0.34%. The sample consisted of naive CD4+ T cells from PBMCs. The subset denotes: CD45RA+ positively selected. The source is a man between 18 and 29 years old in good health. Some clones in this sample may be carry-over from other donors' samples.

The chain combines TRBV7-9 with TRBJ2-3, with 14 bases aligning to TRBD2. V trimming: 5 bases; J trimming: 3 bases; junction bases outside the gene matches: 7. Germline V lookup: CDR1 SEHNR, CDR2 FQNEAQ (reference sequence). This CDR3 is built from 17 residues. The CDR3 reads CASSPVTSGRGTDTQYF. CDR3 in DNA: TGTGCCAGCAGCCCGGTGACTAGCGGGAGGGGTACAGATACGCAGTATTTT.

CDR3 bases: TGTGCCAGCAGCTTAGACAGGCTCAATCAGCCCCAGCATTTT. Its translation: CASSLDRLNQPQHF. This chain joins TRBV11-2 and TRBJ1-5; D unresolved. The CDR3 contains 14 residues. Per germline, CDR1 SGHAT and CDR2 FQNNGV. Trimming cost V 0 bases and J 3 bases, with 6 bases left between them.

J is TRBJ1-2 and V is TRBV7-3, with 7 nucleotides matching TRBD1. With 6 bases clipped from V and 4 bases from J, the junction kept 5 bases outside the gene matches. The CDR3 loop spans 13 amino acids. CDR1 and CDR2 (germline): SGHTA, FQGTGA. Written as DNA, the CDR3 is TGTGCCAGCAGTCCGACAGGGAGCTATGGCTACACCTTC. This sequence encodes CASSPTGSYGYTF. Supplemented by reference TRBV7-3 and TRBJ1-2, the full variable domain reads GAGVSQTPSNKVTEKGKYVELRCDPISGHTALYWYRQSLGQGPEFLIYFQGTGAADDSGLPNDRFFAVRPEGSVSTLKIQRTERGDSAVYLCASSPTGSYGYTFGSGTRLTVV.

J is TRBJ2-7 and V is TRBV7-9, with D perhaps matching TRBD2 (6 bases). Trimming removed 1 base at V and 4 bases at J, with 14 bases between. Per germline, CDR1 SEHNR and CDR2 FQNEAQ (reference sequence). The CDR3 loop spans 15 amino acids. The CDR3 is CASSLVGTGVYEQYF. DNA for the CDR3: TGTGCCAGCAGCTTAGTAGGGACTGGTGTTTACGAGCAGTACTTC.

The rearrangement uses TRBV28 and TRBJ2-5, with TRBD1 as a possible D gene (5 bases). The CDR3 has 15 residues. V lost 3 bases, J lost 5 bases, and 16 bases lay in between. Per germline, CDR1 MDHEN and CDR2 SYDVKM. The chain's CDR3 is CASSLETDVRETQYF. The CDR3 DNA sequence: TGTGCCAGCAGTTTGGAGACAGACGTACGGGAGACCCAGTACTTC. Filled out from reference TRBV28 and TRBJ2-5, the complete variable domain reads DVKVTQSSRYLVKRTGEKVFLECVQDMDHENMFWYRQDPGLGLRLIYFSYDVKMKEKGDIPEGYSVSREKKERFSLILESASTNQTSMYLCASSLETDVRETQYFGPGTRLLVL.

This chain links TRBV10-1 with TRBJ1-2, with a tentative D call TRBD1 (5 bases). Germline CDR1 WNHNN, CDR2 SYGVQD (reference sequence). Trimming shortened V by 10 bases and J by 4 bases, and 16 bases separated the two germline ends. This CDR3 is built from 13 residues. The CDR3 nucleotides read TGCGCCACCATGAAGGACAAGCTCTATGGCTACACCTTC. It encodes CATMKDKLYGYTF.

The chain carries TRBV11-3 and TRBJ2-1; unclear D gene. V lost 1 base, J lost 7 bases, and 11 bases lay in between. Germline values: CDR1 SGHNT, CDR2 YENEEA. The CDR3 contains 14 residues. CDR3 residues: CASSLGRSSNEQFF. CDR3 nucleotide sequence: TGTGCCAGCAGCTTAGGACGGAGTTCAAATGAGCAGTTCTTC.

The rearrangement uses TRBV30 and TRBJ2-5, with 11 bases aligning to TRBD1. With 3 bases clipped from V and 5 bases from J, the junction kept 5 bases outside the gene matches. Germline V gene sequence: CDR1 GTSNPN, CDR2 SVGIG (reference sequence). The CDR3 is 14 residues long. In DNA, the CDR3 is TGTGCCTGGAGAGGACAGGGGGCTCGGGAGACCCAGTACTTC. As protein: CAWRGQGARETQYF.

The CDR3 DNA reads TGTGCCAGCAGTGAATACCAGGAGGAAGCTTTCTTT. Amino acids: CASSEYQEEAFF. The chain employs TRBV25-1 and TRBJ1-1; D is unresolved. Germline CDR1 reads MGHDK; CDR2 reads SYGVNS. This CDR3 comprises 12 residues. Trimming took 0 bases from V and 8 from J, leaving 7 bases between them.

The chain uses TRBV7-3 and TRBJ2-1; 15 positions match TRBD2. CDR3 size: 17 residues. Germline lookup yields CDR1 SGHTA and CDR2 FQGTGA. The J segment lost 9 bases and the V segment lost 3 bases, leaving 9 bases of the junction unmatched. CDR3 sequence: CASSFTGTSGRRGEQFF. The CDR3 DNA reads as TGTGCCAGCAGCTTCACCGGGACTAGCGGGAGGCGGGGTGAGCAGTTCTTC.

This clone is a singleton in its sample. The chain combines TRBV10-3 with TRBJ2-1, with D perhaps matching TRBD1 (6 bases). The CDR3 consists of 15 residues. V gave up 4 bases and J gave up 4 bases, with 14 bases separating them. CDR1 is ENHRY and CDR2 is SYGVKD in the germline V gene. CDR3 region: CAISGTGKPYNEQFF. The DNA for the CDR3 is TGTGCCATCAGTGGAACAGGGAAGCCGTACAATGAGCAGTTCTTC.

On this clone itself: Distinct nucleotide sequences in the sample also encode this CDR3. CDR3 coding DNA: TGCGCCAGCAGCTTGCAGGGAAACCAGCCCCAGCATTTT. It translates to CASSLQGNQPQHF. The rearrangement uses TRBV5-1 and TRBJ1-5, with D perhaps matching TRBD1 (5 bases). This CDR3 comprises 13 residues. Germline assignment: CDR1 SGHRS and CDR2 YFSETQ. V was trimmed by 1 base and J by 7 bases, leaving 9 bases between them.

The rearrangement joins TRBV27 to TRBJ1-2, with 9 positions matching TRBD1. The CDR3 has 18 residues. V dropped 7 bases and J dropped 1; count of bases not matched to a gene: 16. Germline CDR1 and CDR2: MNHEY and SMNVEV (reference sequence). DNA of the CDR3: TGTGCCAGCACTTCAACCGGGACAGGGAGTAGGCGTAACTATGGCTACACCTTC. Protein: CASTSTGTGSRRNYGYTF.

This clone appeared a single time. This chain uses TRBV9 with TRBJ2-5; the match to TRBD2 covers 8 bases. Germline CDR1 reads SGDLS; CDR2 reads YYNGEE. V was clipped by 0 bases and J by 5 bases; unmatched bases: 12. This CDR3 has 17 amino acids. CDR3 nucleotide sequence: TGTGCCAGCAGCGTAGGGAGTAGCGGGACACCCTGGGAGACCCAGTACTTC. Protein product: CASSVGSSGTPWETQYF. Drawing the rest from reference TRBV9 and TRBJ2-5, the complete variable domain is DSGVTQTPKHLITATGQRVTLRCSPRSGDLSVYWYQQSLDQGLQFLIQYYNGEERAKGNILERFSAQQFPDLHSELNLSSLELGDSALYFCASSVGSSGTPWETQYFGPGTRLLVL.

As concerns this clone: The same CDR3 arises from other DNA sequences in this sample as well. The chain recombines TRBV28 with TRBJ1-1; D not resolved. The CDR3 length is 12 residues. Germline V CDR1 and CDR2: MDHEN, SYDVKM. V was cut by 3 bases and J by 5 bases, with 7 bases left in between. Written as DNA, the CDR3 is TGTGCCAGCAGTTTCGGGCGGACTGAAGCTTTCTTT. Encoded protein: CASSFGRTEAFF.

J is TRBJ2-3 and V is TRBV25-1; either TRBD1 or TRBD2 may supply D (7 bases each). From germline, CDR1 is MGHDK and CDR2 SYGVNS. V lost 8 bases and J 4 bases, leaving 19 bases between the germline ends. The CDR3 is made up of 15 amino acids. The chain's CDR3 is CASASQGRGADTQYF. CDR3 nucleotides: TGTGCCAGCGCCTCACAGGGGAGGGGAGCAGATACGCAGTATTTT.

This clone came up once. The chain combines TRBV4-1 with TRBJ1-4; TRBD1 agrees at 10 bases. The germline gives CDR1 MGHRA, CDR2 YSYEKL. V lost 1 base and J lost 8; bases outside the gene matches: 10. The CDR3 runs 17 residues. The CDR3: CASSQASRDRGKEKLFF. CDR3 in DNA: TGCGCCAGCAGCCAAGCAAGCCGGGACAGGGGAAAGGAAAAACTGTTTTTT.